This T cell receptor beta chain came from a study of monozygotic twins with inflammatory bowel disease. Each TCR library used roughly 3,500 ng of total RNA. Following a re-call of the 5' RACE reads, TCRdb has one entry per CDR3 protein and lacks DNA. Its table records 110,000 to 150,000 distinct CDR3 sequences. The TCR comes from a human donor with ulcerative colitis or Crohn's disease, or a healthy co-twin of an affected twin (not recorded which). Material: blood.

This chain's CDR3 is CASSFTGGSEAFF. This sequence joins TRBV5-5 and TRBJ1-1; TCRdb's D call, TRBD1, is unchecked because there is no DNA. Germline CDR1 is SGHKS and CDR2 is YYEKEE (reference sequence). The CDR3 is made up of 13 amino acids.